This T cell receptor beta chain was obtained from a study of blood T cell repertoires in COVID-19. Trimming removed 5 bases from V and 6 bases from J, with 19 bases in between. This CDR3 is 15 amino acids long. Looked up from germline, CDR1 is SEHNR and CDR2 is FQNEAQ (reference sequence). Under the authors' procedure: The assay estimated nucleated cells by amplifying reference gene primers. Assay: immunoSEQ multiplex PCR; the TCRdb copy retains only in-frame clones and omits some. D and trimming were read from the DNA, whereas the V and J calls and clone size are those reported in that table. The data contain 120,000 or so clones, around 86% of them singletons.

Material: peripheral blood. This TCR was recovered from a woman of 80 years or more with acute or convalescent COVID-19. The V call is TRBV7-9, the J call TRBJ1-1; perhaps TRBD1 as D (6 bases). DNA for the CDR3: TGTGCCAGCAGCCCACCGGGACGGGGGGCAGCTGAAGCTTTCTTT. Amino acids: CASSPPGRGAAEAFF. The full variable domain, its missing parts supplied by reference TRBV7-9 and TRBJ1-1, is DTGVSQNPRHKITKRGQNVTFRCDPISEHNRLYWYRQTLGQGPEFLTYFQNEAQLEKSRLLSDRFSAERPKGSFSTLEIQRTEQGDSAMYLCASSPPGRGAAEAFFGQGTRLTVV.